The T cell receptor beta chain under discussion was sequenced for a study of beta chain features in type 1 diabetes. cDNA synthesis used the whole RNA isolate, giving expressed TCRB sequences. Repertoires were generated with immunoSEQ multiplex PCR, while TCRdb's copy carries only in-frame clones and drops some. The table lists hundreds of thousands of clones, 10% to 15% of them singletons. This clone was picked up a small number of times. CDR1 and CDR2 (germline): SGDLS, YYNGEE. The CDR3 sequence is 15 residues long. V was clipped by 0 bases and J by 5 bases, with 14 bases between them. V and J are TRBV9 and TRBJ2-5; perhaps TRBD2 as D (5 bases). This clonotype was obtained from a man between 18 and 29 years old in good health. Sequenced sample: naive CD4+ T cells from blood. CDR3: CASSVGAAQRETQYF. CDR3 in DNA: TGTGCCAGCAGCGTAGGGGCAGCCCAGCGGGAGACCCAGTACTTC.